This T cell receptor (beta chain) was captured by sequencing in a study of T cell changes during pregnancy in multiple sclerosis. Trimming cost V 5 bases and J 2 bases; bases outside gene matches: 8. The CDR3 spans 16 residues. Germline assignment: CDR1 SGHAT and CDR2 FQNNGV. Data came from immunoSEQ multiplex PCR; TCRdb stores just in-frame clones and leaves some out. The data show tens of thousands of clones, approximately 90% seen once. The rearrangement uses TRBV11-2 and TRBJ2-3; 9 bases map to TRBD2. The TCR was taken from a female donor with multiple sclerosis, enrolled in a pregnancy study. Material: peripheral blood, obtained in the third trimester of pregnancy. The CDR3 DNA reads as TGTGCCAGCAGCCGAAGAGCGGGGGGCGACACAGATACGCAGTATTTT. This codes for CASSRRAGGDTDTQYF.